Listed below are T cell receptor beta chains from one sample, sequenced in a study of T cells in Graves' hyperthyroidism and ophthalmopathy. MiXCR was run by TCRdb on the multiplex PCR reads, yielding one entry per CDR3 protein. The top ten hold around a tenth of the sample, which has about 360,000 distinct CDR3 sequences, about 13% seen once. Sequencing was carried out using blood. The receptors shown here come from a woman aged 18-29 years with Graves' hyperthyroidism. CDR3s include the opening cysteine and the closing phenylalanine or tryptophan. The D gene is left open where the match is weak. Where a row states a size, it is once, few, many or the class of an expanded clone; other rows omit it.

clone size | J gene | V gene | D gene | CDR3 protein | CDR3 DNA
many | TRBJ1-2 | TRBV7-9 | TRBD1 | CASSSSQGALYGYTF | TGTGCCAGCAGCTCAAGCCAGGGGGCCCTCTATGGCTACACCTTC
NA | TRBJ2-7 | TRBV6-4 | NA | CASSDGLPRLYEQYF | TGTGCCAGCAGTGACGGGCTACCTCGGCTCTACGAGCAGTACTTC
NA | TRBJ2-7 | TRBV5-1 | NA | CASSLALDSYEQYF | TGCGCCAGCAGCTTGGCTTTGGACAGTTACGAGCAGTACTTC
few | TRBJ2-1 | TRBV24-1 | NA | CATSGTGTSSYNEQFF | TGTGCCACCAGTGGGACCGGGACGAGCTCCTACAATGAGCAGTTCTTC
many | TRBJ1-4 | TRBV2 | TRBD1 | CASSRTGGTTNEKLFF | TGTGCCAGCAGTAGGACAGGGGGCACGACTAATGAAAAACTGTTTTTT
NA | TRBJ2-3 | TRBV4-1 | NA | CASSRVPTDTQYF | TGCGCCAGCAGCCGGGTCCCCACAGATACGCAGTATTTT
few | TRBJ1-4 | TRBV7-9 | TRBD1 | CASSSRDRGRKLFF | TGTGCCAGCAGCTCCCGGGACAGGGGCCGAAAACTGTTTTTT
few | TRBJ1-2 | TRBV6-5 | NA | CASSYNLPGAYGYTF | TGTGCCAGCAGTTATAACCTCCCTGGGGCCTATGGCTACACCTTC
many | TRBJ1-5 | TRBV27 | NA | CASSLMGTQPQHF | TGTGCCAGCAGTTTAATGGGTACTCAGCCCCAGCATTTT
few | TRBJ2-4 | TRBV29-1 | NA | CSVGGSLAKNIQYF | TGCAGCGTTGGTGGCTCCTTGGCCAAAAACATTCAGTACTTC
many | TRBJ2-7 | TRBV11-2 | TRBD1 | CASSPRPGQGSVEQYF | TGTGCCAGCAGCCCACGCCCCGGACAGGGGTCGGTCGAGCAGTACTTC
many | TRBJ2-5 | TRBV29-1 | TRBD2 | CSGLAGGGQETQYF | TGCAGCGGCCTAGCGGGGGGCGGCCAAGAGACCCAGTACTTC
few | TRBJ2-3 | TRBV12-3/TRBV12-4 | TRBD2 | CASRRAGGTYTQYF | TGTGCCAGCAGAAGAGCGGGAGGGACATATACGCAGTATTTT
many | TRBJ1-2 | TRBV12-3/TRBV12-4 | NA | CASSGQYNYGYTF | TGTGCCAGCAGCGGACAGTACAACTATGGCTACACCTTC
NA | TRBJ2-5 | TRBV4-2 | TRBD1 | CASSQEDRGRRETQYF | TGTGCCAGCAGCCAAGAGGACAGGGGGCGTCGAGAGACCCAGTACTTC
many | TRBJ1-5 | TRBV6-1 | NA | CASSGGRENQPQHF | TGTGCCAGCAGTGGGGGACGGGAAAATCAGCCCCAGCATTTT
many | TRBJ1-1 | TRBV30 | NA | CAWGRQMNTEAFF | TGTGCCTGGGGGAGACAGATGAACACTGAAGCTTTCTTT
many | TRBJ2-7 | TRBV12-3/TRBV12-4 | NA | CASSSWTTNYEQYF | TGTGCCAGCAGTTCCTGGACCACTAACTACGAGCAGTACTTC
many | TRBJ1-6 | TRBV28 | TRBD1 | CASKPGQTNNSPLHF | TGTGCCAGCAAACCGGGACAGACTAATAATTCACCCCTCCACTTT
many | TRBJ2-3 | TRBV7-2 | NA | CASSSPLGGHSQYF | TGTGCCAGCAGCTCTCCCTTGGGGGGACACTCGCAGTATTTT
many | TRBJ2-1 | TRBV7-3 | NA | CASSLTPRGGQFF | TGTGCCAGCAGCTTAACACCCAGGGGCGGTCAGTTCTTC
NA | TRBJ2-5 | TRBV6-1 | TRBD2 | CASSRELAGGETQYF | TGTGCCAGCAGTCGTGAACTAGCGGGGGGGGAGACCCAGTACTTC
many | TRBJ1-1 | TRBV6-1 | NA | CASRKGSSEAFF | TGTGCCAGCAGGAAGGGATCGAGTGAAGCTTTCTTT
many | TRBJ2-5 | TRBV12-3/TRBV12-4 | NA | CASSRRGGLETQYF | TGTGCCAGCAGTCGGAGGGGGGGTTTGGAGACCCAGTACTTC
many | TRBJ1-6 | TRBV2 | NA | CASSEWRGHNSPLHF | TGTGCCAGCAGTGAATGGCGGGGCCATAATTCACCCCTCCACTTT
few | TRBJ2-5 | TRBV7-6 | TRBD1 | CASKPSTGGETQYF | TGTGCCAGCAAACCGTCGACAGGGGGAGAGACCCAGTACTTC
many | TRBJ2-6 | TRBV10-3 | NA | CAISGGNSGANVLTF | TGTGCCATCAGCGGGGGTAACTCTGGGGCCAACGTCCTGACTTTC
NA | TRBJ2-7 | TRBV7-2 | NA | CASSLAQVTYEQYF | TGTGCCAGCAGCTTAGCGCAAGTTACCTACGAGCAGTACTTC
many | TRBJ2-7 | TRBV3-1 | NA | CASSQVGGYEQYF | TGTGCCAGCAGCCAAGTTGGGGGCTACGAGCAGTACTTC
many | TRBJ1-1 | TRBV6-2/TRBV6-3 | NA | CASSYSIGFTPNTEAFF | TGTGCCAGCAGTTACTCGATTGGTTTCACACCGAACACTGAAGCTTTCTTT
NA | TRBJ1-5 | TRBV20-1 | NA | CSASQAWGANQPQHF | TGCAGTGCCTCCCAGGCCTGGGGCGCAAATCAGCCCCAGCATTTT
many | TRBJ1-6 | TRBV2 | NA | CASSVETVYNSPLHF | TGTGCCAGCAGTGTTGAGACAGTCTATAATTCACCCCTCCACTTT
many | TRBJ1-1 | TRBV28 | NA | CASSLRAQRSTEAFF | TGTGCCAGCAGTTTAAGAGCGCAACGGAGCACTGAAGCTTTCTTT
few | TRBJ2-3 | TRBV18 | NA | CASSPPEPSFPDTQYF | TGTGCCAGCTCACCCCCGGAGCCCTCCTTTCCAGATACGCAGTATTTT
many | TRBJ2-2 | TRBV5-1 | NA | CASSLELLARGGTGELFF | TGCGCCAGCAGCTTGGAACTACTGGCCAGGGGCGGCACCGGGGAGCTGTTTTTT
NA | TRBJ2-1 | TRBV19 | TRBD1 | CASSTRDRSGNEQFF | TGTGCCAGTAGTACGAGGGACAGGAGCGGGAATGAGCAGTTCTTC
many | TRBJ2-3 | TRBV3-1 | NA | CASSETASPSTDTQYF | TGTGCCAGCAGCGAGACAGCTTCTCCTAGCACAGATACGCAGTATTTT
NA | TRBJ2-5 | TRBV7-8 | NA | CASSLEWGAMETQYF | TGTGCCAGCAGCTTAGAATGGGGGGCGATGGAGACCCAGTACTTC
many | TRBJ1-5 | TRBV3-1 | TRBD1 | CASSHTDRAFQHF | TGTGCCAGCAGCCACACGGACAGGGCATTCCAGCATTTT
many | TRBJ1-2 | TRBV20-1 | NA | CSAMYAGGYTF | TGCAGTGCTATGTACGCGGGGGGCTACACCTTC
many | TRBJ2-1 | TRBV7-2 | TRBD2 | CASSPRTSGRDEQFF | TGTGCCAGCAGCCCGCGGACTAGCGGGAGAGATGAGCAGTTCTTC
many | TRBJ2-7 | TRBV3-1 | TRBD2 | CASTPSGLAGVFEPEQYF | TGTGCCAGCACCCCATCGGGACTAGCGGGAGTCTTCGAGCCCGAGCAGTACTTC
many | TRBJ1-2 | TRBV30 | TRBD1 | CAWSPGQLRTLYTF | TGTGCCTGGAGCCCGGGACAGTTAAGGACCCTCTACACCTTC
many | TRBJ1-1 | TRBV30 | NA | CAWSDSNTEAFF | TGTGCCTGGAGTGATTCGAACACTGAAGCTTTCTTT
NA | TRBJ2-1 | TRBV5-8 | NA | CASSPYPPRDANNEQFF | TGTGCCAGCAGCCCCTACCCCCCCCGGGACGCAAACAATGAGCAGTTCTTC
many | TRBJ2-7 | TRBV27 | TRBD2 | CASSLLAGGPSYEQYF | TGTGCCAGCAGTTTATTAGCGGGAGGCCCCTCCTACGAGCAGTACTTC